This TCR beta chain derives from a study of blood T cell repertoires in COVID-19. V dropped 1 base and J dropped 4 bases, with 24 bases sitting between them. Per the germline V gene, CDR1 is SGHTS and CDR2 is YDEGEE. The CDR3 has 19 residues. TCRdb keeps only in-frame clones here, not all; method: immunoSEQ multiplex PCR. This sample has fewer than 250,000 clones, with 84% found just once. This clonotype originated in a woman aged 25-40 years who had recovered from COVID-19. The rearrangement joins TRBV5-8 to TRBJ1-5, with D possibly matching TRBD1 (6 bases). The sequenced material came from PBMCs or T cells enriched from blood (not recorded which). The CDR3 sequence: CASSLFRGTEAFGNQPQHF. The DNA of the CDR3 is TGTGCCAGCAGCTTGTTTAGGGGGACGGAGGCCTTTGGTAATCAGCCCCAGCATTTT.